A selection of T cell receptor beta chains follows, all from one sample in a study of blood T cells in healthy people across ages. TCRdb called the 5' RACE reads again in MiXCR, with one record for every CDR3 protein. The sample shows 450,000 to 600,000 distinct CDR3 sequences, about 27% of them seen only once. These same data were also listed under a study on T cells of mothers and their children.

Sequencing input: blood. These receptors all come from a boy younger than 10 in good health. Each CDR3 is given with its conserved first and last residue. The D gene is left open where the match is weak. The size of a clone is reported for some rows only, either as once, few or many, or as a class for expanded clones.

CDR3 DNA: TGTGCCAGCAGCGTAGGGGAGAACACCGGGGAGCTGTTTTTT
CDR3 protein: CASSVGENTGELFF
J gene: TRBJ2-2
clone size: NA
D gene: NA
V gene: TRBV9

CDR3 DNA: TGTGCCAGCAGCAGCCAGAAACGGGGAAATGAGCAGTTCTTC
CDR3 protein: CASSSQKRGNEQFF
J gene: TRBJ2-1
clone size: NA
D gene: NA
V gene: TRBV7-6

CDR3 DNA: TGTGCCAGCAGTGAGGTGTACAATGGCTACACCTTC
CDR3 protein: CASSEVYNGYTF
J gene: TRBJ1-2
clone size: NA
D gene: NA
V gene: TRBV2

CDR3 DNA: TGTGCCATCAGGGACAACTCAGATACGCAGTATTTT
CDR3 protein: CAIRDNSDTQYF
J gene: TRBJ2-3
clone size: NA
D gene: NA
V gene: TRBV10-3

CDR3 DNA: TGTGCCAGCAGCGTCACTAGGGGGGACGAGCAGTACTTC
CDR3 protein: CASSVTRGDEQYF
J gene: TRBJ2-7
clone size: few
D gene: NA
V gene: TRBV5-4

CDR3 DNA: TGTGCCAGCAGTGCCCGGGGGCTAAGCACTGAAGCTTTCTTT
CDR3 protein: CASSARGLSTEAFF
J gene: TRBJ1-1
clone size: few
D gene: NA
V gene: TRBV6-4

CDR3 DNA: TGCGGTGCCCCTGACGAAGGTTCCGAGCAGTACTTC
CDR3 protein: CGAPDEGSEQYF
J gene: TRBJ2-7
clone size: NA
D gene: NA
V gene: TRBV20-1

CDR3 DNA: TGTGCCAGCAGTGAACGCCCTGGGGCGATCTACGAGCAGTACTTC
CDR3 protein: CASSERPGAIYEQYF
J gene: TRBJ2-7
clone size: few
D gene: NA
V gene: TRBV2

CDR3 DNA: TGTGCCAGCTCACCACTTCCAGACACTGAAGCTTTCTTT
CDR3 protein: CASSPLPDTEAFF
J gene: TRBJ1-1
clone size: few
D gene: NA
V gene: TRBV18

CDR3 DNA: TGCGCCAGCAGCCAAGACCTCTTTTCCGGGAACAATCAGCCCCAGCATTTT
CDR3 protein: CASSQDLFSGNNQPQHF
J gene: TRBJ1-5
clone size: once
D gene: NA
V gene: TRBV4-3

CDR3 DNA: TGTGCCCGAAACTCGGGAGGCGAGACCGGGGAGCTGTTTTTT
CDR3 protein: CARNSGGETGELFF
J gene: TRBJ2-2
clone size: NA
D gene: TRBD2
V gene: TRBV2

CDR3 DNA: TGTGCCAGCAGCCAACTCTTCACAGATACGCAGTATTTT
CDR3 protein: CASSQLFTDTQYF
J gene: TRBJ2-3
clone size: few
D gene: NA
V gene: TRBV14

CDR3 DNA: TGTGCCAGCAGTCCCCACCCGGGCTACGAGCAGTACTTC
CDR3 protein: CASSPHPGYEQYF
J gene: TRBJ2-7
clone size: once
D gene: NA
V gene: TRBV12-3/TRBV12-4

CDR3 DNA: TGTGCCAGCTCACCGGAGAGCAATCAGCCCCAGCATTTT
CDR3 protein: CASSPESNQPQHF
J gene: TRBJ1-5
clone size: NA
D gene: NA
V gene: TRBV18

CDR3 DNA: TGCAGTGCTCCCAAAACAGGAACCACTGAAGCTTTCTTT
CDR3 protein: CSAPKTGTTEAFF
J gene: TRBJ1-1
clone size: NA
D gene: NA
V gene: TRBV20-1

CDR3 DNA: TGCGCCAGCAGCTCCGGACAGTCAAATTCACCCCTCCACTTT
CDR3 protein: CASSSGQSNSPLHF
J gene: TRBJ1-6
clone size: few
D gene: NA
V gene: TRBV5-1

CDR3 DNA: TGCAGTGCTAGAGCCCGGACAGGCCTTGATGAAAAACTGTTTTTT
CDR3 protein: CSARARTGLDEKLFF
J gene: TRBJ1-4
clone size: NA
D gene: TRBD1
V gene: TRBV20-1

CDR3 DNA: TGTGCCAGCAGCCCCAAGAAACTAGCGGGGGAAGAGACCCAGTACTTC
CDR3 protein: CASSPKKLAGEETQYF
J gene: TRBJ2-5
clone size: few
D gene: TRBD2
V gene: TRBV5-4

CDR3 DNA: TGTGCCAGTTCGGTCCGGGAGGCGAACACTGAAGCTTTCTTT
CDR3 protein: CASSVREANTEAFF
J gene: TRBJ1-1
clone size: few
D gene: NA
V gene: TRBV7-8

CDR3 DNA: TGCAGCGTTGAAGATTTGGGGAGGCCCACCGGGGAGCTGTTTTTT
CDR3 protein: CSVEDLGRPTGELFF
J gene: TRBJ2-2
clone size: few
D gene: NA
V gene: TRBV29-1

CDR3 DNA: TGCAGTGCTAGAGATCAGGGGTCCTCTGGGGCCAACGTCCTGACTTTC
CDR3 protein: CSARDQGSSGANVLTF
J gene: TRBJ2-6
clone size: NA
D gene: NA
V gene: TRBV20-1

CDR3 DNA: TGTGCCAGCAGTTCAGACATATTTAGTGATGGCTACACCTTC
CDR3 protein: CASSSDIFSDGYTF
J gene: TRBJ1-2
clone size: few
D gene: NA
V gene: TRBV7-9

CDR3 DNA: TGCGCCAGCAGCTGGGGGTCGGACCCTAATACGCAGTATTTT
CDR3 protein: CASSWGSDPNTQYF
J gene: TRBJ2-3
clone size: many
D gene: NA
V gene: TRBV5-1

CDR3 DNA: TGCAGCGTACCTTGGCCCGGAGTACTAAATCAGCCCCAGCATTTT
CDR3 protein: CSVPWPGVLNQPQHF
J gene: TRBJ1-5
clone size: NA
D gene: NA
V gene: TRBV29-1

CDR3 DNA: TGTGCCAGCAGTTTGGCAGGGGGAGGCCCCGGGGAGCTGTTTTTT
CDR3 protein: CASSLAGGGPGELFF
J gene: TRBJ2-2
clone size: NA
D gene: NA
V gene: TRBV27

CDR3 DNA: TGTGCCAGCAAAGGGGGGCCGAGGGAGACCCAGTACTTC
CDR3 protein: CASKGGPRETQYF
J gene: TRBJ2-5
clone size: NA
D gene: NA
V gene: TRBV2

CDR3 DNA: TGTGCCAGCAGCTTAGGGGCCCAGGGCTCCTATGGCTACACCTTC
CDR3 protein: CASSLGAQGSYGYTF
J gene: TRBJ1-2
clone size: many
D gene: NA
V gene: TRBV3-1